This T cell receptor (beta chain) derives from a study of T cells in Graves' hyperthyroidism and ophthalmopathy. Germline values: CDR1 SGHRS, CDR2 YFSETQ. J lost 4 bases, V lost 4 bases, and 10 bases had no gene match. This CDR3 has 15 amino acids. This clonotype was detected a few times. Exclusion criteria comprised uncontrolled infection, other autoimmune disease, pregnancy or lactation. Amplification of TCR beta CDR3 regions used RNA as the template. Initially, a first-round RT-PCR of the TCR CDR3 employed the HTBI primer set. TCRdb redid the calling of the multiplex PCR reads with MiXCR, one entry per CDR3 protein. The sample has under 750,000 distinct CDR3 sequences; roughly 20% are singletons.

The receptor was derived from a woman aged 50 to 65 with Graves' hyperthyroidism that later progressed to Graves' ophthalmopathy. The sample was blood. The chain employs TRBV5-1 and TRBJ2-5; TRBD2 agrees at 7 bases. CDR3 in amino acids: CASSPVGLVGETQYF. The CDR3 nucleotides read TGCGCCAGCAGCCCCGTCGGACTAGTCGGAGAGACCCAGTACTTC.